The 25 T cell receptor beta chains listed next were all sequenced from one sample in a study of T cell repertoires in cytomegalovirus infection. TCRdb re-analysed the reads in MiXCR, keeping a single row per CDR3 protein. This sample carries 200,000 or so distinct CDR3 sequences, about 28% of them seen once, and the ten largest clones take just over 30%. The sequenced sample consisted of PBMCs. The receptors shown here come from a human donor in good health (CMV status not recorded). Some clones in this sample may be carry-over from other donors' samples.

CDR3 sequence reads: CASSGGQSIAATQYF. The DNA of the CDR3 is TGTGCCAGCAGTGGTGGGCAGTCCATAGCGGCGACCCAGTACTTC. The chain recombines TRBV6-1 with TRBJ2-5; maybe TRBD2 (6 bases). The CDR3 totals 15 residues. Germline V gene data show CDR1 as MNHNS and CDR2 as SASEGT. V was clipped by 4 bases and J by 7 bases, with 19 bases between them.

The gene calls are TRBV29-1 and TRBJ2-7; 7 nucleotides align to TRBD2. Germline CDR1 is SQVTM and CDR2 is ANQGSEA. V was pared by 7 bases and J by 7 bases, with 7 bases of the junction left unmatched. The CDR3 sequence is 11 residues long. CDR3 region: CSAWGGEEQYF. The CDR3 DNA reads as TGCAGCGCCTGGGGGGGGGAAGAGCAGTACTTC.

This clonotype showed up just a few times. The chain couples TRBV7-9 to TRBJ1-1; D possibly corresponds to TRBD1 (5 bases). The CDR3 has 15 amino acids. CDR1 and CDR2 from the germline V gene are SEHNR and FQNEAQ (reference sequence). The V end lost 4 bases, the J end lost 0 bases, and 12 bases lay between the germline ends. CDR3 sequence: CASSYSGTVNTEAFF. The CDR3 nucleotides are TGTGCCAGCAGCTACTCCGGGACGGTGAACACTGAAGCTTTCTTT.

The table lists this clonotype with a few counts. CDR3 protein: CASSSRLAGARFEQFF. The CDR3 nucleotides are TGTGCCAGCAGCTCCCGACTAGCGGGGGCCCGCTTTGAGCAGTTCTTC. The V call is TRBV11-2, the J call TRBJ2-1, with 12 bases that match TRBD2. Germline V gene sequence: CDR1 SGHAT, CDR2 FQNNGV. Trimming at V came to 4 bases and at J to 9 bases, leaving 10 bases not matched to a gene. This CDR3 contains 16 residues.

A few counts support this clonotype. This sequence joins TRBV6-5 and TRBJ2-7; possibly TRBD1 or TRBD2 for D (5 bases each). Looked up from germline, CDR1 is MNHEY and CDR2 is SVGAGI. The CDR3 consists of 15 residues. V dropped 6 bases and J dropped 3 bases, with 18 bases sitting between them. The CDR3 DNA sequence: TGTGCCAGCAGCTCCCCCGGGACCGTGAACTACGAGCAGTACTTC. It specifies CASSSPGTVNYEQYF.

There are a few counts of this clonotype. Given a much more abundant clone one base away, this may be a read error. J is TRBJ1-2 and V is TRBV7-2; 9 positions agree with TRBD1. This CDR3 comprises 14 residues. CDR1 and CDR2 (germline): SGHTA, FQGNSA. CDR3 amino acids: CARSYGQGPYGYTF. The CDR3 DNA sequence: TGTGCCCGCAGCTATGGACAGGGGCCTTATGGCTACACCTTC. The full variable domain, with the rest looked up from reference TRBV7-2 and TRBJ1-2, is GAGVSQSPSNKVTEKGKDVELRCDPISGHTALYWYRQSLGQGLEFLIYFQGNSAPDKSGLPSDRFSAERTGGSVSTLTIQRTQQEDSAVYLCARSYGQGPYGYTFGSGTRLTVV.

For the CDR3, the DNA is TGTGCCAGCAGCTTTTCAGGGACAATGGGTGAGCAGTTCTTC. This translates into CASSFSGTMGEQFF. V gene TRBV5-6 combines with J gene TRBJ2-1; a weak D match, TRBD1 (6 bases). Trimming left V 2 bases short and J 9 bases short, with 15 bases between. The germline V gene has CDR1 SGHDT and CDR2 YYEEEE. There are 14 residues in the CDR3.

The chain is built from TRBV2 and TRBJ2-7; TRBD1 matches at 7 bases. V shed 7 bases, J shed 1 base, and the junction held 7 bases outside the gene matches. The CDR3 spans 14 residues. Germline V gene data show CDR1 as SNHLY and CDR2 as FYNNEI. The CDR3 loop reads CASIWQGVSYEQYF. The DNA of the CDR3 is TGTGCCAGCATCTGGCAGGGGGTATCCTACGAGCAGTACTTC.

The J gene is TRBJ2-3, the V gene TRBV20-1; TRBD2 matches at 14 bases. The CDR3 is 15 amino acids. Trimming cost V 5 bases and J 9 bases; bases outside gene matches: 10. CDR1 is DFQATT and CDR2 is SNEGSKA in the germline V gene (reference sequence). CDR3 coding DNA: TGCAGTGCTGAAAGGGGACTAGCGGGGGTTAGGACGCAGTATTTT. Translating gives CSAERGLAGVRTQYF.

Comment on this clonotype: One end of the junction fails to match germline, which may point to a read error. This sequence joins TRBV12-3 or TRBV12-4 and TRBJ1-4; TRBD1 might be the D (5 bases). The CDR3 sequence is 13 residues long. CDR3 sequence: CASGFGGNEKLFF. CDR3 DNA sequence: TGTGCCAGCGGTTTTGGGGGTAATGAAAAACTGTTTTTT.

J is TRBJ2-7 and V is TRBV10-2, with 11 bases aligning to TRBD2. Unmatched junction bases numbered 9, after V lost 6 bases and J lost 2 bases. The CDR3 contains 16 residues. Germline V CDR1 and CDR2: WSHSY, SAAADI. The CDR3 loop is CASSPRLAGSTYEQYF. CDR3 DNA: TGCGCCAGCAGCCCAAGACTAGCGGGGAGTACCTACGAGCAGTACTTC.

There are a few counts of this clonotype. This chain joins TRBV7-2 and TRBJ2-7; 7 bases match TRBD1. The CDR3 is 15 residues long. Per the germline V gene, CDR1 is SGHTA and CDR2 is FQGNSA. V lost 1 base and J lost 0; bases outside the gene matches: 3. CDR3 coding DNA: TGTGCCAGCAGCTTAGGTGGGACAGTCTCCTACGAGCAGTACTTC. Translating it yields CASSLGGTVSYEQYF.

This clonotype was detected ten times or more. The chain joins TRBV7-4 to TRBJ1-6; TRBD1 matches at 9 bases. V shed 5 bases, J shed 4 bases, and the junction held 15 bases outside the gene matches. The germline CDR1 and CDR2 sequences are SGHVT and SQSDAQ. The CDR3 loop spans 19 amino acids. CDR3 residues: CASSRTRTGALEYNSPLHF. CDR3 DNA: TGTGCCAGCAGCCGCACCAGGACAGGGGCGCTAGAATATAATTCACCCCTCCACTTT. The full variable domain, with the rest looked up from reference TRBV7-4 and TRBJ1-6, is GAGVSQSPRYKVAKRGRDVALRCDSISGHVTLYWYRQTLGQGSEVLTYSQSDAQRDKSGRPSGRFSAERPERSVSTLKIQRTEQGDSAVYLCASSRTRTGALEYNSPLHFGNGTRLTVT.

The rearrangement uses TRBV5-8 and TRBJ1-6; D is undetermined. This CDR3 has 13 amino acids. V was clipped by 3 bases and J by 12 bases, with 13 bases between them. Germline V gene sequence: CDR1 SGHTS, CDR2 YDEGEE. The CDR3 spells CASSSGSRLPLHF. The CDR3, as DNA: TGTGCCAGCAGCTCTGGGAGCCGGCTACCCCTCCACTTT.

The genes are TRBV15 and TRBJ2-3; 7 nucleotides agree with TRBD2. The trim removed 1 base at V and 4 bases at J, leaving 14 bases unmatched. Germline V gene data show CDR1 as LNHNV and CDR2 as YYDKDF (reference sequence). The CDR3 has 18 amino acids. The CDR3 nucleotides read TGTGCCACCAGCAGAGGGACCTCGACTAGCCCCGGGGCAGATACGCAGTATTTT. This sequence encodes CATSRGTSTSPGADTQYF.

This clonotype was recorded once. The rearrangement links TRBV27 to TRBJ2-7, with 7 bases fitting TRBD1. Germline-derived CDR1 and CDR2 are MNHEY and SMNVEV (reference sequence). This CDR3 contains 16 residues. With V trimmed by 7 bases and J by 2 bases, 14 bases remained unmatched. The CDR3 nucleotides are TGTGCCAGCACTCCTTCCGTCGGGACAGCTCCCTACGAGCAGTACTTC. Translation gives CASTPSVGTAPYEQYF.

This clonotype was recorded many times. V and J are TRBV7-8 and TRBJ2-1; the D gene is possibly TRBD1 (6 bases). CDR1 SGHVS and CDR2 FQNEAQ come from the germline V gene. V lost 5 bases to trimming and J lost 6 bases, with 17 bases between them. This CDR3 has 15 residues. The CDR3 region is CASSAYRDKFNEQFF. DNA of the CDR3: TGTGCCAGCAGCGCCTACCGGGACAAATTCAATGAGCAGTTCTTC. The full variable domain, with the rest looked up from reference TRBV7-8 and TRBJ2-1, is GAGVSQSPRYKVAKRGQDVALRCDPISGHVSLFWYQQALGQGPEFLTYFQNEAQLDKSGLPSDRFFAERPEGSVSTLKIQRTQQEDSAVYLCASSAYRDKFNEQFFGPGTRLTVL.

The chain links TRBV6-2 or TRBV6-3 to TRBJ1-2; D unclear. Trimming pared 10 bases from V and 2 bases from J, leaving 14 bases between. Germline V lookup: CDR1 MNHEY, CDR2 SVGEGT. There are 13 residues in the CDR3. The DNA of the CDR3 is TGTGCCACCCACCCGCGGATAAACTATGGCTACACCTTC. Translated, it gives CATHPRINYGYTF.

This clonotype was counted a few times. V gene TRBV2 combines with J gene TRBJ2-1; TRBD2 agrees at 10 bases. Germline CDR1 SNHLY, CDR2 FYNNEI. V lost 5 bases, J lost 1 base, and 2 bases stayed unmatched. The CDR3 runs 15 residues. DNA of the CDR3: TGTGCCAGCAGTCCGACTAGCGGGTCCTACAATGAGCAGTTCTTC. This gives the protein CASSPTSGSYNEQFF.

This clonotype was recorded a few times. The chain joins TRBV6-2 or TRBV6-3 to TRBJ2-7; possible D gene TRBD2, 7 bases. V lost 5 bases and J 4 bases, leaving 15 bases between the germline ends. This CDR3 spans 14 amino acids. Germline V lookup: CDR1 MNHEY, CDR2 SVGEGT. The CDR3 DNA reads as TGTGCCAGCAGTCCCCGGGGGGCGACGTACGAGCAGTACTTC. Protein product: CASSPRGATYEQYF.

The chain links TRBV14 to TRBJ1-4, with D hard to call. Germline-derived CDR1 and CDR2 are SGHDN and FVKESK. The V end was cut by 3 bases, the J end by 2 bases, with 7 bases between. This CDR3 is built from 14 residues. The chain's CDR3 is CASSHLGTNEKLFF. The CDR3 DNA sequence: TGTGCCAGCAGCCACCTGGGGACTAATGAAAAACTGTTTTTT.

J is TRBJ1-1 and V is TRBV7-3; no definite D call. The germline V gene encodes CDR1 SGHTA and CDR2 FQGTGA. The CDR3 has 15 amino acids. Trimming shortened V by 4 bases and J by 0 bases, and 12 bases separated the two germline ends. The CDR3 coding sequence is TGTGCCAGCAGCTCCCAGAGGATCCTGAACACTGAAGCTTTCTTT. Protein: CASSSQRILNTEAFF.

CDR3 sequence: CASSDPGLSSGNTIYF. As DNA, the CDR3 is TGTGCCAGCAGCGATCCGGGACTCAGCTCTGGAAACACCATATATTTT. The rearrangement links TRBV7-9 to TRBJ1-3; D might be TRBD1 (5 bases). Germline-derived CDR1 and CDR2 are SEHNR and FQNEAQ (reference sequence). This CDR3 is 16 amino acids long. V was clipped by 5 bases and J by 0 bases, with 14 bases between them.

The chain joins TRBV7-8 to TRBJ1-5; 7 nucleotides line up with TRBD1. Germline V gene data show CDR1 as SGHVS and CDR2 as FQNEAQ. V was clipped by 8 bases and J by 3 bases; unmatched bases: 4. The CDR3 spans 13 residues. CDR3 protein: CASRGGPNQPQHF. CDR3 nucleotide sequence: TGTGCCAGCCGAGGGGGCCCCAATCAGCCCCAGCATTTT.

A few counts support this clonotype. This chain uses TRBV11-2 with TRBJ2-6; 11 nucleotides line up with TRBD1. This CDR3 is built from 18 residues. J was trimmed by 0 bases and V by 8 bases; bases with no gene match: 9. Germline values: CDR1 SGHAT, CDR2 FQNNGV. CDR3 loop: CASGRAGQGVSGANVLTF. CDR3 nucleotides: TGTGCCAGCGGGAGAGCGGGACAGGGGGTCTCTGGGGCCAACGTCCTGACTTTC.